The 9 T cell receptor beta chains below come from one sample, sequenced in a study of T cells after yellow fever vaccination. MiXCR was run by TCRdb on the 5' RACE reads, yielding one entry per CDR3 protein. This sample has approximately 330,000 distinct CDR3 sequences; about an eighth occur once, and the top ten carry around 3%. The material sequenced was CD4+ T cells sorted from PBMCs, taken 15 days after the yellow fever booster vaccination. Receptors were obtained from a man aged 18 to 35 who received the YFV17D yellow fever vaccine.

This clonotype was counted only a few times. The V and J genes are TRBV6-2 or TRBV6-3 and TRBJ2-7; 11 bases are shared with TRBD1. Germline-derived CDR1 and CDR2 are MNHEY and SVGEGT. Trimming took 6 bases from V and 1 from J; bases not matched to a gene: 5. This CDR3 spans 15 amino acids. The CDR3 DNA reads as TGTGCCAGCAGGCCTGGGACAGGGGGTTCCTACGAGCAGTACGTC. This gives the protein CASRPGTGGSYEQYV.

This clonotype turned up a few times. J is TRBJ1-2 and V is TRBV6-5, with TRBD1 matching 8 bases. Germline V gene sequence: CDR1 MNHEY, CDR2 SVGAGI. The length of the CDR3 is 14 residues. Trimming cost V 0 bases and J 5 bases; bases outside gene matches: 2. The CDR3 region has the DNA TGTGCCAGCAGTTACTCGGACAGGGTTTATGGCTACACCTTC. This encodes CASSYSDRVYGYTF.

A few counts support this clonotype. The chain recombines TRBV20-1 with TRBJ2-7; 10 bases match TRBD1. J lost 7 bases, V lost 5 bases, and 14 bases had no gene match. CDR1 is DFQATT, CDR2 SNEGSKA, per germline (reference sequence). CDR3 length equals 15 residues. CDR3 amino acids: CSAGGGLGQGREQYF. CDR3 DNA: TGCAGTGCTGGCGGAGGTTTGGGACAGGGGCGAGAGCAGTACTTC.

The chain links TRBV27 to TRBJ2-1; 9 bases are a match to TRBD2. V dropped 5 bases and J dropped 8; count of bases not matched to a gene: 13. The germline gives CDR1 MNHEY, CDR2 SMNVEV (reference sequence). The CDR3 consists of 16 residues. The CDR3 loop reads CASSPRGASGAHEQFF. The CDR3 DNA reads TGTGCCAGCAGTCCAAGAGGGGCTAGCGGGGCCCATGAGCAGTTCTTC.

In this sample, this clonotype turned up a few times. The V and J genes are TRBV7-6 and TRBJ2-1; TRBD1 agrees at 8 bases. CDR3 size: 14 residues. Germline CDR1 reads SGHVS; CDR2 reads FNYEAQ. The J segment lost 8 bases and the V segment lost 2 bases, leaving 5 bases of the junction unmatched. The CDR3 region is CASSLRQGAYEQFF. The CDR3 region has the DNA TGTGCCAGCAGCTTACGGCAGGGGGCCTATGAGCAGTTCTTC.

The chain joins TRBV24-1 to TRBJ2-1; no reliable D call. The CDR3 has 16 residues. V was clipped by 1 base and J by 8 bases, with 17 bases between them. Germline values: CDR1 KGHDR, CDR2 SFDVKD. This chain's CDR3 is CATSDFKLLGTHEQFF. CDR3 bases: TGTGCCACCAGTGATTTTAAGCTGCTCGGAACCCATGAGCAGTTCTTC.

The genes are TRBV20-1 and TRBJ2-1; 8 bases are shared with TRBD2. Per the germline V gene, CDR1 is DFQATT and CDR2 is SNEGSKA (reference sequence). After removal of 6 bases from V and 0 bases from J, the junction contained 13 bases not matched to a gene. The CDR3 covers 17 residues. The CDR3 is CSATDPSGWSSYNEQFF. The CDR3 nucleotides are TGCAGTGCCACGGACCCTAGCGGGTGGAGCTCCTACAATGAGCAGTTCTTC.

The chain uses TRBV20-1 and TRBJ2-3; no reliable D call. The CDR3 covers 11 residues. The germline V gene has CDR1 DFQATT and CDR2 SNEGSKA (reference sequence). The V gene lost 5 bases and the J gene lost 4 bases, with 7 bases spanning the gap. The CDR3 here is CSAPRSDTQYF. CDR3 bases: TGCAGTGCTCCCCGTTCAGATACGCAGTATTTT.

The chain's CDR3 is CASSEAQGREKLFF. The CDR3 DNA follows: TGTGCCAGCAGCGAGGCCCAGGGTAGAGAAAAACTGTTTTTT. The chain couples TRBV4-2 to TRBJ1-4, with D possibly being TRBD1 (5 bases). CDR1 and CDR2 (germline): LGHNA, YNFKEQ. The CDR3 loop spans 14 amino acids. Deletions cut 5 bases from V and 8 bases from J, with 15 bases between.